The 5 T cell receptor beta chains in this list originate from one sample, sequenced in a study of blood T cell repertoires in COVID-19. TCRdb's copy holds only in-frame clones and misses some; the assay was immunoSEQ multiplex PCR. The sample carries 140,000 or so clones, 85% recorded once. The sequencing sample was made of peripheral blood. The receptors shown here come from a man between 45 and 60 years old with acute or convalescent COVID-19.

This chain connects TRBV9 to TRBJ2-1; TRBD2 aligns across 9 bases. The ends lost 0 bases at V and 7 bases at J; junction bases unmatched: 11. CDR1 is SGDLS and CDR2 is YYNGEE in the germline V gene. The CDR3 has 17 amino acids. The CDR3 loop reads CASSVDPSGVYGNEQFF. The CDR3 DNA reads TGTGCCAGCAGCGTAGACCCTAGCGGGGTTTATGGGAATGAGCAGTTCTTC.

The V gene is TRBV19, the J gene TRBJ2-2; D remains ambiguous. Per germline, CDR1 LNHDA and CDR2 SQIVND (reference sequence). There are 12 residues in the CDR3. Trimming took off 4 bases at V and 6 bases at J, with 6 bases between the two ends. The CDR3 spells CASSNEAGELFF. CDR3 in DNA: TGTGCCAGTAGTAATGAGGCCGGGGAGCTGTTTTTT.

The chain combines TRBV6-5 with TRBJ1-5; TRBD1 agrees at 7 bases. V shed 2 bases, J shed 7 bases, and the junction held 2 bases outside the gene matches. CDR3 size: 13 residues. The germline CDR1 and CDR2 sequences are MNHEY and SVGAGI. DNA of the CDR3: TGTGCCAGCAGTTACGACAGGGTCCAGCCCCAGCATTTT. Translated, it gives CASSYDRVQPQHF.

CDR3 in DNA: TGTGCCTGGAGCAGACAGGGTTACAATGAGCAGTTCTTC. This encodes CAWSRQGYNEQFF. The V gene is TRBV30, the J gene TRBJ2-1, with 7 bases identical to TRBD1. This CDR3 is built from 13 residues. V shed 3 bases and J 4 bases; nucleotides not matched to a gene: 3. Germline CDR1 GTSNPN, CDR2 SVGIG (reference sequence).

V usage is TRBV4-1 and J usage is TRBJ2-1, with 11 bases fitting TRBD2. Trimming cost V 4 bases and J 0 bases; bases outside gene matches: 2. The CDR3 loop spans 16 amino acids. Germline V lookup: CDR1 MGHRA, CDR2 YSYEKL. The CDR3 sequence is CASSPGLAVSYNEQFF. The CDR3 nucleotides read TGCGCCAGCAGCCCGGGACTAGCGGTCTCCTACAATGAGCAGTTCTTC.